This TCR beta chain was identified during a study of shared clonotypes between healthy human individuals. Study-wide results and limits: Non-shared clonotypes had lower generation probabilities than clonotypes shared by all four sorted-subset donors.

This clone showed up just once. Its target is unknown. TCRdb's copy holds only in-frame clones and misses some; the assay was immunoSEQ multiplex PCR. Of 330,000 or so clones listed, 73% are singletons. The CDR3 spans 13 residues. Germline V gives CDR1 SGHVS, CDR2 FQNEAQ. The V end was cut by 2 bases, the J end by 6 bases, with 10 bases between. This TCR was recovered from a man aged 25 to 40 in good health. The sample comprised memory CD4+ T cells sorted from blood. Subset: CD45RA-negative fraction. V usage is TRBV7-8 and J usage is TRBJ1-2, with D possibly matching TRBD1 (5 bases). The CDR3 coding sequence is TGTGCCAGCAGCTTAACCAGGGTACATGGCTACACCTTC. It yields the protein CASSLTRVHGYTF.